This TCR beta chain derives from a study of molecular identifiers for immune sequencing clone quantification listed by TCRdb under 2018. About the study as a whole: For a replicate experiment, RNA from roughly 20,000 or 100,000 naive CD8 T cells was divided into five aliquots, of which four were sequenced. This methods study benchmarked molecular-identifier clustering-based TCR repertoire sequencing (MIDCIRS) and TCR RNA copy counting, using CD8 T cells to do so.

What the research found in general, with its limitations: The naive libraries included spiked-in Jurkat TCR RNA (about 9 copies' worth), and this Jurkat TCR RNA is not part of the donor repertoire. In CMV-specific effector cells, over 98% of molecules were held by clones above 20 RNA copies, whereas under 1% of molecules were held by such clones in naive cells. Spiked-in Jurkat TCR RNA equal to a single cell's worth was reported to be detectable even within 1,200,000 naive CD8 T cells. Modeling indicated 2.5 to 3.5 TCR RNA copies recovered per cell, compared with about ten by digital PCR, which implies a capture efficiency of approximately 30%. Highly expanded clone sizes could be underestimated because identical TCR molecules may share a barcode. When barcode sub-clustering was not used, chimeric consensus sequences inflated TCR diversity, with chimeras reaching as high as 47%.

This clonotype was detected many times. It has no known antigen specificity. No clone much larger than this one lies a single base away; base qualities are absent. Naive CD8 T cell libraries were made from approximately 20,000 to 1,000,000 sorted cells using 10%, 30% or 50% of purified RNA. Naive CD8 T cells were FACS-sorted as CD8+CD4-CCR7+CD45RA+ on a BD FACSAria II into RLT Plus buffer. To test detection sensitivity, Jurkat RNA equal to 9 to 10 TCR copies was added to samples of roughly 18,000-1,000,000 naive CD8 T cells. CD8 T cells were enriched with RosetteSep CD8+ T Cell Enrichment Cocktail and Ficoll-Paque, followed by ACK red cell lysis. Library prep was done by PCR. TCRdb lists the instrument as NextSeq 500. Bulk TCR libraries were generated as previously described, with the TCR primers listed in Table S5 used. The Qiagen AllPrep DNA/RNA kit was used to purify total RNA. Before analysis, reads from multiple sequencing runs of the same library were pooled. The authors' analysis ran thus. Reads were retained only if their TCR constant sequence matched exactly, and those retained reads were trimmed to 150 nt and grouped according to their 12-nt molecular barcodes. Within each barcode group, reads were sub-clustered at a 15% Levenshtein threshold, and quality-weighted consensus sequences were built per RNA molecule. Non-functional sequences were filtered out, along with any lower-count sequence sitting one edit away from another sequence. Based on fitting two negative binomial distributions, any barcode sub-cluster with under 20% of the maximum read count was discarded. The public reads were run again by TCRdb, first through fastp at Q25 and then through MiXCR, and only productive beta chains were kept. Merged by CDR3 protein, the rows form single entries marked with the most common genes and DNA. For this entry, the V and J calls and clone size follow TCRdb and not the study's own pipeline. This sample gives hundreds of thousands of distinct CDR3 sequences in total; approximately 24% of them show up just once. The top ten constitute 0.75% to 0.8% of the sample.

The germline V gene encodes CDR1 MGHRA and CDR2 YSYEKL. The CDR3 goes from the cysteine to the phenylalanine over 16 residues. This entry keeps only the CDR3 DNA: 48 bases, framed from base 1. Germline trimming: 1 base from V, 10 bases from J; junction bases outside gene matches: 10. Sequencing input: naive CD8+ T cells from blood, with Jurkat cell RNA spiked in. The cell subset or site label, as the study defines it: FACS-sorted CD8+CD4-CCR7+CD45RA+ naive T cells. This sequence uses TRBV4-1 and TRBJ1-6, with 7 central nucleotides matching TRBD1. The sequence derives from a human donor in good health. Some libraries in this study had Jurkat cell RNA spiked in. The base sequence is TGCGCCAGCAGCCAAGGGGGGGTGACAGGGACCTCACCCCTCCACTTT. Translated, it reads CASSQGGVTGTSPLHF.